These 22 T cell receptor beta chains originate from one sample sequenced in a study of blood T cell repertoires in COVID-19. Here immunoSEQ multiplex PCR was the method, and the copy in TCRdb shows in-frame clones only, minus some. The profile shows about 160,000 clones, more than 75% of them singletons. The sequenced sample was peripheral blood. Every receptor here comes from a man aged 65 to 79 with acute or convalescent COVID-19.

This chain uses TRBV10-1 with TRBJ2-1, with 12 nucleotides matching TRBD2. This CDR3 comprises 18 residues. Unmatched junction bases numbered 10, after V lost 0 bases and J lost 7 bases. CDR1 and CDR2 from the germline V gene are WNHNN and SYGVQD (reference sequence). The DNA of the CDR3 is TGCGCCAGCAGTGAGTCGAGGCTAGCGGGAGGGAACAGAAATGAGCAGTTCTTC. It codes for CASSESRLAGGNRNEQFF.

The rearrangement links TRBV7-9 to TRBJ2-1, with 7 nucleotides matching TRBD1. The ends lost 3 bases at V and 0 bases at J; junction bases unmatched: 14. Germline V lookup: CDR1 SEHNR, CDR2 FQNEAQ (reference sequence). This CDR3 spans 19 amino acids. The CDR3 sequence is CASSLRTGRSESSYNEQFF. DNA of the CDR3: TGTGCCAGCAGCTTGAGGACAGGAAGATCCGAAAGCTCCTACAATGAGCAGTTCTTC.

The chain links TRBV11-3 to TRBJ2-3; TRBD2 matches at 7 bases. The V segment lost 4 bases and the J segment 3 bases; nucleotides outside the gene matches: 4. Germline V gives CDR1 SGHNT, CDR2 YENEEA. This CDR3 region has 14 residues. CDR3: CASSSGGSTDTQYF. CDR3 nucleotide sequence: TGTGCCAGCAGCTCCGGCGGGAGTACAGATACGCAGTATTTT.

The chain joins TRBV7-9 to TRBJ2-7, with TRBD1 identical over 8 bases. The J segment lost 8 bases and the V segment lost 1 base, leaving 7 bases of the junction unmatched. CDR1 SEHNR and CDR2 FQNEAQ come from the germline V gene (reference sequence). The CDR3 consists of 14 residues. CDR3 protein: CASSLDVPGGKQYF. Written as DNA, the CDR3 is TGTGCCAGCAGCTTAGATGTACCAGGGGGCAAGCAGTACTTC.

V and J are TRBV7-3 and TRBJ1-2, with D possibly TRBD1 on 6 matching bases. Deletions cut 5 bases from V and 4 bases from J, with 11 bases between. Per germline, CDR1 SGHTA and CDR2 FQGTGA. The CDR3 has 13 residues. CDR3 DNA sequence: TGTGCCAGCAGCCCCAGGGGCGGCTATGGCTACACCTTC. Encoded protein: CASSPRGGYGYTF.

The rearrangement uses TRBV7-2 and TRBJ2-3, with 10 nucleotides matching TRBD2. Unmatched junction bases numbered 15, after V lost 4 bases and J lost 14 bases. The CDR3 contains 15 residues. Germline lookup yields CDR1 SGHTA and CDR2 FQGNSA. CDR3 sequence reads: CASSYRTSGPRPAYF. CDR3 sequence (DNA): TGTGCCAGCAGCTACCGGACTAGCGGTCCGAGGCCGGCGTATTTT.

The chain employs TRBV3-1 (or the pseudogene TRBV3-2) and TRBJ2-1, with 7 bases aligning to TRBD2. CDR1 is LGHDT, CDR2 YNNKEL, per germline (reference sequence). V was pared by 0 bases and J by 4 bases, with 6 bases of the junction left unmatched. This CDR3 is built from 16 residues. The chain's CDR3 is CASSQDGLAEYNEQFF. For the CDR3, the DNA is TGTGCCAGCAGCCAAGATGGGCTAGCGGAATACAATGAGCAGTTCTTC.

The chain is built from TRBV21-1 and TRBJ2-5; the D call TRBD1 from the table was never checked on the DNA. TRBV21-1 is a listed pseudogene. The length of the CDR3 is 16 residues. CDR3 coding DNA: TGTGCCAGCAGCTACCACGACCACAGGGGGTCGGAGACCCAGTACTTC. Residues: CASSYHDHRGSETQYF.

This clone occurred once. The chain links TRBV6-6 to TRBJ2-3, with 11 bases that match TRBD2. CDR3 length: 16 amino acids. With V trimmed by 7 bases and J by 2 bases, 8 bases remained unmatched. Germline values: CDR1 MNHNY, CDR2 SVGAGI (reference sequence). The CDR3 spells CASTPSSGGSTDTQYF. CDR3 coding DNA: TGTGCCAGCACTCCGTCTAGCGGGGGGTCCACAGATACGCAGTATTTT.

This chain connects TRBV4-2 to TRBJ1-6; 8 bases are shared with TRBD1. The V and J ends lost 3 bases and 10 bases, in that order; junction bases with no gene match: 17. The CDR3 loop spans 18 amino acids. Germline CDR1 reads LGHNA; CDR2 reads YNFKEQ. The CDR3 nucleotides are TGTGCCAGCAGCCACGGCCGCGCAGGGGGCACCATTATGTCACCCCTCCACTTT. As protein: CASSHGRAGGTIMSPLHF.

The J gene is TRBJ1-2, the V gene TRBV5-1, with 7 bases identical to TRBD1. J lost 3 bases, V lost 6 bases, and 5 bases had no gene match. The CDR3 runs to 13 residues. Germline values: CDR1 SGHRS, CDR2 YFSETQ. The CDR3, as DNA: TGCGCCAGCACCATAGGGGGCGACTATGGCTACACCTTC. Protein product: CASTIGGDYGYTF.

This clone turned up a few times. The chain recombines TRBV15 with TRBJ2-3; D ambiguous. Trimming took 3 bases from V and 1 from J, leaving 11 bases between them. The CDR3 loop spans 15 amino acids. Looked up from germline, CDR1 is LNHNV and CDR2 is YYDKDF (reference sequence). The CDR3 here is CATSSTIVGTDTQYF. CDR3 in DNA: TGTGCCACCAGCAGCACGATAGTGGGCACAGATACGCAGTATTTT.

This rearrangement joins TRBV2 to TRBJ2-7; no reliable D call. The CDR3 length is 11 residues. Trimming stripped 4 bases from V and 6 bases from J, with 7 bases between. CDR1 is SNHLY, CDR2 FYNNEI, per germline. DNA of the CDR3: TGTGCCAGCAGTGTGGCGGTCGAGCAGTACTTC. Protein sequence: CASSVAVEQYF.

A single count supports this clone. This chain connects TRBV7-9 to TRBJ2-5; TRBD2 matches 16 bases. V shed 5 bases and J 9 bases; nucleotides not matched to a gene: 6. Germline V CDR1 and CDR2: SEHNR, FQNEAQ (reference sequence). The length of the CDR3 is 15 residues. CDR3 region: CASSEPGLAGGPQYF. CDR3 bases: TGTGCCAGCAGCGAGCCGGGACTAGCGGGAGGGCCCCAGTACTTC.

This chain uses TRBV18 with TRBJ2-2; 14 bases match TRBD2. Germline assignment: CDR1 KGHSH and CDR2 LQKENI. This CDR3 spans 18 amino acids. The ends lost 1 base at V and 5 bases at J; junction bases unmatched: 6. In DNA form, the CDR3 reads TGTGCCAGCTCACCACGACTAGCGGGAGGGCCGTATACCGGGGAGCTGTTTTTT. Its translation: CASSPRLAGGPYTGELFF.

The J gene is TRBJ1-4, the V gene TRBV19; D remains unclear. The CDR3 covers 13 residues. V lost 7 bases, J lost 0 bases, and 6 bases lay in between. Germline V lookup: CDR1 LNHDA, CDR2 SQIVND (reference sequence). CDR3 bases: TGTGCCAGTACAGGCACAACTAATGAAAAACTGTTTTTT. Residues: CASTGTTNEKLFF.

This clone was counted once. The rearrangement uses TRBV7-2 and TRBJ2-6, with TRBD1 matching 7 bases. V lost 5 bases, J lost 0 bases, and 4 bases stayed unmatched. This CDR3 has 16 amino acids. The germline V gene encodes CDR1 SGHTA and CDR2 FQGNSA. The CDR3 DNA is TGTGCCAGCAGCCGGACAGGATACTCTGGGGCCAACGTCCTGACTTTC. Translating gives CASSRTGYSGANVLTF.

The genes are TRBV15 and TRBJ1-1; 12 positions agree with TRBD1. CDR3 length: 17 amino acids. V shed 5 bases, J shed 3 bases, and the junction held 10 bases outside the gene matches. Germline-derived CDR1 and CDR2 are LNHNV and YYDKDF (reference sequence). CDR3 sequence reads: CATSPARDRGRDTEAFF. CDR3 sequence (DNA): TGTGCCACCAGCCCAGCAAGGGACAGGGGGCGCGACACTGAAGCTTTCTTT.

This chain links TRBV2 with TRBJ2-1, with TRBD2 matching over 12 bases. This CDR3 is built from 17 residues. Germline assignment: CDR1 SNHLY and CDR2 FYNNEI. V was pared by 5 bases and J by 0 bases, with 5 bases of the junction left unmatched. The CDR3 DNA is TGTGCCAGCAGTCCCGGACTAGCGGGGAGCTCCTACAATGAGCAGTTCTTC. Translation gives CASSPGLAGSSYNEQFF.

This chain connects TRBV6-4 to TRBJ2-7; weak D call: TRBD2 (5 bases). Trimming cost V 5 bases and J 5 bases, with 22 bases left between them. The CDR3 is made up of 16 amino acids. The germline CDR1 and CDR2 sequences are MRHNA and SNTAGT. CDR3: CASSTLRADLFHEQYF. CDR3 nucleotide sequence: TGTGCCAGCAGTACCCTGCGGGCGGATTTATTCCACGAGCAGTACTTC.

This clone was seen only a few times. This chain joins TRBV3-1 (or the pseudogene TRBV3-2) and TRBJ2-7; the match to TRBD1 covers 11 bases. CDR1 and CDR2 from the germline V gene are LGHDT and YNNKEL (reference sequence). V lost 5 bases to trimming and J lost 7 bases; unmatched junction nucleotides: 10. The CDR3 covers 15 residues. For the CDR3, the DNA is TGTGCCAGCAGCTTCCCGGGACAGGGGGTTCGGGAGCAGTACTTC. This translates into CASSFPGQGVREQYF.

The rearrangement uses TRBV7-9 and TRBJ1-2; D unclear. Trimming shortened V by 1 base and J by 5 bases, and 11 bases separated the two germline ends. Germline-derived CDR1 and CDR2 are SEHNR and FQNEAQ (reference sequence). The CDR3 is 14 amino acids. DNA for the CDR3: TGTGCCAGCAGCTTAGACAGCACAATATATGGCTACACCTTC. Translating gives CASSLDSTIYGYTF.